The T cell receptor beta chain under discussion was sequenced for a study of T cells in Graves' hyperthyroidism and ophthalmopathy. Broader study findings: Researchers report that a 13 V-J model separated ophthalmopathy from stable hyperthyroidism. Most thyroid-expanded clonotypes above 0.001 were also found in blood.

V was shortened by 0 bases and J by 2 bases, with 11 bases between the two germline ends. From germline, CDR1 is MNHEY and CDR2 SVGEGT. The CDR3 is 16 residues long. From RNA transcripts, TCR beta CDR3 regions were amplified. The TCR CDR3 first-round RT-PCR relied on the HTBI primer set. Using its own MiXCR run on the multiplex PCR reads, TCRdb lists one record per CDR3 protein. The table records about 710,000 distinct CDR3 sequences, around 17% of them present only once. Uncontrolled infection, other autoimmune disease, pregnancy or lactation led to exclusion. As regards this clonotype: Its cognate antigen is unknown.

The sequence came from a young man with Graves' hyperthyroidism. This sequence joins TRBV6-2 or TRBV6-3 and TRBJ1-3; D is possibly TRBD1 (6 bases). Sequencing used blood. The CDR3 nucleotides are TGTGCCAGCAGTTACTCGCCGGGGGCAACTGGAAACACCATATATTTT. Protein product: CASSYSPGATGNTIYF.